The next 27 T cell receptor beta chains were all read from a single sample in a study of blood T cell repertoires in COVID-19. The method was immunoSEQ multiplex PCR; TCRdb's version includes in-frame clones alone and lacks a portion of them. This table has some 320,000 clones, 85% appearing once. Sequencing input: PBMCs or T cells enriched from blood (not recorded which). Receptor source: a woman aged 25 to 39 who had been exposed to COVID-19.

The gene calls are TRBV19 and TRBJ1-3; TRBD1 is a possible D gene (6 bases). V lost 7 bases to trimming and J lost 0 bases, with 13 bases between them. Looked up from germline, CDR1 is LNHDA and CDR2 is SQIVND (reference sequence). The length of the CDR3 is 15 residues. CDR3 DNA: TGTGCCAGTACGACAGGAACCAGCTCTGGAAACACCATATATTTT. Its translation: CASTTGTSSGNTIYF. Full variable domain (outside the CDR3, taken from reference TRBV19 and TRBJ1-3): DGGITQSPKYLFRKEGQNVTLSCEQNLNHDAMYWYRQDPGQGLRLIYYSQIVNDFQKGDIAEGYSVSREKKESFPLTVTSAQKNPTAFYLCASTTGTSSGNTIYFGEGSWLTVV.

There are many counts of this clone. The V call is TRBV5-1, the J call TRBJ1-1; 8 bases line up with TRBD1. With 0 bases clipped from V and 4 bases from J, the junction kept 2 bases outside the gene matches. The CDR3 is 14 residues long. Germline CDR1 SGHRS, CDR2 YFSETQ. CDR3 sequence (DNA): TGCGCCAGCAGCTTGGGCAGGGGGCTCACTGAAGCTTTCTTT. It encodes CASSLGRGLTEAFF.

This clone was observed many times. The J gene is TRBJ1-2, the V gene TRBV29-1, with TRBD1 matching 9 bases. CDR1 is SQVTM and CDR2 is ANQGSEA in the germline V gene. With 3 bases clipped from V and 8 bases from J, the junction kept 7 bases outside the gene matches. The CDR3 consists of 13 residues. For the CDR3, the DNA is TGCAGCGTTGAGGGGGGACAGGGCGAGGGCTACACCTTC. Its protein is CSVEGGQGEGYTF.

V gene TRBV28 combines with J gene TRBJ1-2; TRBD1 agrees at 7 bases. With V trimmed by 4 bases and J by 9 bases, 11 bases remained unmatched. Germline V gene data show CDR1 as MDHEN and CDR2 as SYDVKM. The CDR3 is 14 residues long. The CDR3 sequence is CASSYTDRVMSYTF. The CDR3 nucleotides are TGTGCCAGCAGTTACACCGACAGGGTAATGAGCTACACCTTC.

In this sample, this clone turned up a few times. The V gene is TRBV4-3, the J gene TRBJ1-2; D call uncertain. The V end lost 0 bases, the J end lost 1 base, and 9 bases lay between the germline ends. Germline values: CDR1 LGHNA, CDR2 YSLEER. The CDR3 loop spans 15 amino acids. CDR3 residues: CASSQDHAGNYGYTF. The DNA for the CDR3 is TGCGCCAGCAGCCAAGATCATGCCGGTAACTATGGCTACACCTTC.

This clone was recorded once. The CDR3 loop is CASSGFYGGGSGDTQYF. CDR3 nucleotides: TGTGCCAGCAGCGGTTTTTACGGCGGGGGAAGCGGGGATACGCAGTATTTT. This chain uses TRBV25-1 with TRBJ2-3; TRBD2 aligns across 7 bases. Losses at the gene ends were 6 bases for V and 6 bases for J; bases not matched to a gene: 18. Per germline, CDR1 MGHDK and CDR2 SYGVNS. This CDR3 region has 17 residues.

V gene TRBV19 combines with J gene TRBJ1-1, with D uncertain. Trimming shortened V by 4 bases and J by 10 bases, and 16 bases separated the two germline ends. Germline CDR1 LNHDA, CDR2 SQIVND (reference sequence). This CDR3 spans 13 amino acids. The CDR3 DNA reads TGTGCCAGTAGTAACGTTTGGCAGGCCGGAGCTTTCTTT. As protein: CASSNVWQAGAFF.

This clone showed up just a few times. This chain joins TRBV6-4 and TRBJ1-2; 12 bases match TRBD1. Germline CDR1 reads MRHNA; CDR2 reads SNTAGT. After removal of 0 bases from V and 4 bases from J, the junction contained 0 bases not matched to a gene. The CDR3 has 15 residues. CDR3 sequence (DNA): TGTGCCAGCAGTGACTCGGGACAGGGGGCCTATGGCTACACCTTC. It encodes CASSDSGQGAYGYTF.

V usage is TRBV28 and J usage is TRBJ1-6; 11 nucleotides agree with TRBD1. V was pared by 6 bases and J by 9 bases, with 4 bases of the junction left unmatched. Germline V gene sequence: CDR1 MDHEN, CDR2 SYDVKM. The CDR3 covers 14 residues. As DNA, the CDR3 is TGTGCCAGCAGCTCGGGACAGGGGGGTTCACCCCTCCACTTT. It yields the protein CASSSGQGGSPLHF.

The DNA for the CDR3 is TGTGCCAGCTACTCGGGACTGGCCAGAGGTTCACCCCTCCACTTT. Translated, it gives CASYSGLARGSPLHF. J is TRBJ1-6 and V is TRBV28; a weak D match, TRBD1 (5 bases). There are 15 residues in the CDR3. V lost 8 bases, J lost 9 bases, and 20 bases lay in between. Germline-derived CDR1 and CDR2 are MDHEN and SYDVKM.

This clone was seen once. V and J are TRBV2 and TRBJ1-2, with D possibly being TRBD1 (5 bases). V lost 2 bases, J lost 6 bases, and 10 bases lay in between. This CDR3 is built from 13 residues. CDR1 SNHLY and CDR2 FYNNEI come from the germline V gene. The CDR3 protein is CASSERGEHGYTF. CDR3 nucleotides: TGTGCCAGCAGTGAAAGGGGTGAGCATGGCTACACCTTC.

The J gene is TRBJ2-3, the V gene TRBV11-2; the D gene is possibly TRBD2 (6 bases). The germline V gene has CDR1 SGHAT and CDR2 FQNNGV. V was shortened by 4 bases and J by 0 bases, with 11 bases between the two germline ends. This CDR3 region has 15 residues. The CDR3 here is CASSSSSGSTDTQYF. DNA of the CDR3: TGTGCCAGCAGCTCCTCGAGCGGGAGCACAGATACGCAGTATTTT.

V gene TRBV28 combines with J gene TRBJ2-7; D possibly corresponds to TRBD1 (6 bases). CDR1 and CDR2 from the germline V gene are MDHEN and SYDVKM. Trimming took off 4 bases at V and 7 bases at J, with 11 bases between the two ends. The CDR3 extends over 12 amino acids. Here the CDR3 DNA reads TGTGCCAGCAGTTCCACAGGGCAGGAGCAGTACTTC. Its translation: CASSSTGQEQYF.

The chain is built from TRBV5-1 and TRBJ2-7, with 15 bases fitting TRBD2. The CDR3 spans 15 residues. Germline V CDR1 and CDR2: SGHRS, YFSETQ. With V trimmed by 3 bases and J by 3 bases, 1 base remained unmatched. CDR3 DNA: TGCGCCAGCAGCTCGGGACTAGCGGGAGGCTACGAGCAGTACTTC. It codes for CASSSGLAGGYEQYF.

The CDR3 DNA reads TGTGCCAGCAGTTTATCAGGGGGGAACGAGCAGTACTTC. Its protein product is CASSLSGGNEQYF. V is TRBV12-3 or TRBV12-4 and J is TRBJ2-7; possible D gene TRBD1, 7 bases. V shed 2 bases and J shed 5 bases, with 10 bases lying between them. The CDR3 is 13 amino acids.

CDR3 residues: CASSQFLGAGGIYNEQFF. The DNA for the CDR3 is TGCGCCAGCAGCCAATTTCTCGGAGCGGGGGGGATCTACAATGAGCAGTTCTTC. J is TRBJ2-1 and V is TRBV4-3, with 10 nucleotides matching TRBD2. This CDR3 has 18 residues. The germline V gene encodes CDR1 LGHNA and CDR2 YSLEER. V dropped 2 bases and J dropped 3; count of bases not matched to a gene: 10.

The chain carries TRBV7-8 and TRBJ2-1; TRBD2 aligns across 13 bases. The CDR3 has 16 residues. Germline CDR1 and CDR2: SGHVS and FQNEAQ. V shed 5 bases and J 0 bases; nucleotides not matched to a gene: 1. The CDR3 region is CASSRTSGSSYNEQFF. Here the CDR3 DNA reads TGTGCCAGCAGCCGGACTAGCGGGAGCTCCTACAATGAGCAGTTCTTC.

This clone was picked up a small number of times. The chain is built from TRBV4-1 and TRBJ2-1; D might be TRBD2 (5 bases). The CDR3 runs to 15 residues. The V and J ends lost 0 bases and 1 base respectively, with 7 bases between them. Looked up from germline, CDR1 is MGHRA and CDR2 is YSYEKL. The CDR3 DNA follows: TGCGCCAGCAGCCAAGAGGAGGTGTCCTACAATGAGCAGTTCTTC. Amino acids: CASSQEEVSYNEQFF.

The chain joins TRBV20-1 to TRBJ2-7; a weak D match, TRBD1 (5 bases). The CDR3 totals 11 residues. Germline CDR1 and CDR2: DFQATT and SNEGSKA (reference sequence). Trimming took 7 bases from V and 2 from J, leaving 9 bases between them. As DNA, the CDR3 is TGCAGTGGGACAAGAACCTACGAGCAGTACTTC. It encodes CSGTRTYEQYF.

This clone appeared a single time. The chain is built from TRBV5-4 and TRBJ1-4; 9 positions agree with TRBD1. The CDR3 consists of 15 residues. CDR1 is SGHNT, CDR2 YYREEE, per germline (reference sequence). With 5 bases clipped from V and 2 bases from J, the junction kept 4 bases outside the gene matches. CDR3 residues: CASSLQGATNEKLFF. CDR3 coding DNA: TGTGCCAGCAGTCTACAGGGGGCGACTAATGAAAAACTGTTTTTT.

The rearrangement uses TRBV27 and TRBJ1-6; possibly TRBD1 for D (6 bases). CDR3 length equals 20 residues. V lost 7 bases and J 4 bases, leaving 29 bases between the germline ends. Germline V gene data show CDR1 as MNHEY and CDR2 as SMNVEV (reference sequence). The CDR3 nucleotides read TGTGCCAGCATCAACCTGACAGGCACCACAAGAGATCTTTATAATTCACCCCTCCACTTT. It yields the protein CASINLTGTTRDLYNSPLHF.

The chain uses TRBV10-3 and TRBJ2-7, with D possibly TRBD2 on 6 matching bases. Trimming removed 3 bases at V and 1 base at J, with 16 bases between. The length of the CDR3 is 16 residues. Germline V gene data show CDR1 as ENHRY and CDR2 as SYGVKD. The CDR3 DNA is TGTGCCATCAGTGATTCCGCGGGGAGCACTTCCTACGAGCAGTACTTC. Translating it yields CAISDSAGSTSYEQYF.

The chain recombines TRBV3-1 (or the pseudogene TRBV3-2) with TRBJ2-7, with 13 bases aligning to TRBD2. This CDR3 is 17 amino acids long. CDR1 is LGHDT and CDR2 is YNNKEL in the germline V gene (reference sequence). V was pared by 5 bases and J by 2 bases, with 9 bases of the junction left unmatched. The CDR3 here is CASSSRTSGSITYEQYF. CDR3 sequence (DNA): TGTGCCAGCAGCTCTCGGACTAGCGGGAGTATAACCTACGAGCAGTACTTC.

The rearrangement links TRBV2 to TRBJ1-5; D may be TRBD1 (6 bases). The CDR3 contains 14 residues. Germline-derived CDR1 and CDR2 are SNHLY and FYNNEI. V lost 5 bases and J 4 bases, leaving 12 bases between the germline ends. The CDR3 DNA reads TGTGCCAGCAGTTCTTACAGGGAGAATCAGCCCCAGCATTTT. Protein sequence: CASSSYRENQPQHF.

The chain couples TRBV12-3 or TRBV12-4 to TRBJ2-5, with D uncertain. The CDR3 spans 12 residues. V was cut by 4 bases and J by 4 bases, with 7 bases left in between. CDR3 residues: CASSSVSETQYF. For the CDR3, the DNA is TGTGCCAGCAGTTCGGTTTCAGAGACCCAGTACTTC.

The genes are TRBV5-1 and TRBJ2-2; D is unresolved. From germline, CDR1 is SGHRS and CDR2 YFSETQ. The CDR3 sequence is 15 residues long. Trimming pared 4 bases from V and 2 bases from J, leaving 12 bases between. For the CDR3, the DNA is TGCGCCAGCAGCCGTGAGGTGCCTAACACCGGGGAGCTGTTTTTT. This encodes CASSREVPNTGELFF.

The chain has TRBV30 and TRBJ1-2; the D is unclear. The CDR3 covers 12 residues. Per germline, CDR1 GTSNPN and CDR2 SVGIG (reference sequence). V was clipped by 0 bases and J by 8 bases, with 10 bases between them. In DNA, the CDR3 is TGTGCCTGGAGTGTACCGGGAAAGGGCTACACCTTC. It codes for CAWSVPGKGYTF.